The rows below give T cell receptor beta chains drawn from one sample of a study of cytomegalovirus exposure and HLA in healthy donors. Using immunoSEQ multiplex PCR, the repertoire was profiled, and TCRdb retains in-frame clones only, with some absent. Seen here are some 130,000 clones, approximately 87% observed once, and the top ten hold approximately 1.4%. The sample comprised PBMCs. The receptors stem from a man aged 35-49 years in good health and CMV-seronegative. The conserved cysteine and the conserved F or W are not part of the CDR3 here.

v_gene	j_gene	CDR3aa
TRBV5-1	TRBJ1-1	ASSSRRGLTEAF
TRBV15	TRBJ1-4	ATGGYRKLF
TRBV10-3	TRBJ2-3	AISEGLAGTDTQY
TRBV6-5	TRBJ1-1	ASRDSEAF
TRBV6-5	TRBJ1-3	ASSPGTVSGNTIY
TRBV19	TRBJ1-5	ASKMTDQPQH
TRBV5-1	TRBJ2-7	ASSGGLAGGIYEQY
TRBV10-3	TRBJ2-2	AIRYGTSNTGELF
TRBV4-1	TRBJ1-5	ASSRTGTGDPQH
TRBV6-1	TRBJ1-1	ASRDLGQAHTEAF
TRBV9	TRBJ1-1	ASSPTGTEAF
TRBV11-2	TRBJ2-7	ASSRGGAGSYEQY
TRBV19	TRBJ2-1	ASRGAGSSYNEQF
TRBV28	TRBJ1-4	ASSAGTGMEKLF
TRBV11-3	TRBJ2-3	ASSPRQGTADTQY
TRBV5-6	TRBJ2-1	ASSRESSGSVYNEQF
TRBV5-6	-	ASSFGQDYEQY
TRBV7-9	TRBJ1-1	ASREMNTEAF
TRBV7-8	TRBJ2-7	ASSLYLGAAYEQY
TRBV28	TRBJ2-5	ASSLLSSGSETQY
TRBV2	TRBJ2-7	ASSGQGRGEQY
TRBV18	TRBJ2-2	ASSPGQGDAGELF
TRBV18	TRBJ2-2	ASSPPSTGLNTGELF
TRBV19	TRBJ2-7	ASSPRQGANEQY
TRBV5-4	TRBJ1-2	ASSQQGAGGNYGYT
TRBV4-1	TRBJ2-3	ASSQMGTGPPDTQY
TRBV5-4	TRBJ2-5	ASSPDTVQETQY
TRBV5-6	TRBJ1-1	ASSRGTGWNTEAF
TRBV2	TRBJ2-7	ASSGLTGGRYEQY
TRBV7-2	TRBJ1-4	ASSLDLGDSEKLF
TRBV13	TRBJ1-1	ASSLEGQGNTEAF
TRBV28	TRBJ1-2	ASSADSGIYYGYT
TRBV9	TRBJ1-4	ASGNSRGEGHEKLF
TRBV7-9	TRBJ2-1	ASSLTSGVPSYNEQF
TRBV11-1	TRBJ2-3	ASSLGLALDTQY
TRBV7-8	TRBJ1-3	ASSSGTGDGNTIY
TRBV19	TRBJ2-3	ASKGREEDTQY
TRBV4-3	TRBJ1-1	ASSHDRGNTEAF
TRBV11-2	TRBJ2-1	ASSLGHRTLASNEQF
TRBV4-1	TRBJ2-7	ASSQGGGTESYEQY
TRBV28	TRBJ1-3	ASSGGGAGNTIY
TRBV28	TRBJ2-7	ASSPGLAGEYEQY
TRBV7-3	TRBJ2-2	ASSLTGTGELF
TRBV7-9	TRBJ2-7	ASSFMGRYEQY
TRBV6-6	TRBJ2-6	ASSYSTRTGANVLT
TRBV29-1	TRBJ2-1	SVVGMSSYNEQF